This TCR beta chain came from a study of CD8 T cells in ankylosing spondylitis. Germline lookup yields CDR1 MNHEY and CDR2 SVGEGT. The CDR3 runs to 15 residues. Trimming took off 5 bases at V and 5 bases at J, with 19 bases between the two ends. A few counts support this clonotype. Its antigen remains unknown. From the 5' RACE reads, TCRdb called clonotypes with MiXCR, one entry per CDR3 protein. The sample contains 160,000 or so distinct CDR3 sequences, approximately 9.9% of which appear only once. Overall study results and limits: Matched ankylosing spondylitis synovial fluid reportedly showed significant enrichment of disease-linked clones. As for the disease-linked clones, they showed a CD8+ phenotype and occurred at relatively low frequencies in peripheral blood.

The sample consisted of blood, either unsorted or a sorted T cell fraction (not recorded which). The chain has TRBV6-2 or TRBV6-3 and TRBJ2-7, with a weak D call TRBD2 (6 bases). This clonotype was obtained from a female donor with ankylosing spondylitis or in good health (not recorded which). This CDR3 reads CASSQHTGEFHEQYF. The CDR3 DNA follows: TGTGCCAGCAGTCAACATACGGGGGAATTCCACGAGCAGTACTTC.